The 20 T cell receptor beta chains given below trace back to one sample, sequenced in a study of cytomegalovirus exposure and HLA in healthy donors. PCR used 60 Vbeta primers and 13 Jbeta primers. Using immunoSEQ multiplex PCR, the repertoire was profiled, and TCRdb retains in-frame clones only, with some absent. Of over 85,000 clones in the sample, about three quarters are singletons; the top ten hold around 2.9%. Sequencing was carried out using PBMCs. These receptors came from a woman aged 60-75 years in good health and CMV-seropositive.

The chain uses TRBV18 and TRBJ2-5; unclear D gene. V was cut by 3 bases and J by 5 bases, with 7 bases left in between. The CDR3 contains 12 residues. Germline CDR1 is KGHSH and CDR2 is LQKENI. CDR3 region: CASSPYEETQYF. In DNA, the CDR3 is TGTGCCAGCTCACCTTATGAGGAGACCCAGTACTTC.

V gene TRBV7-9 combines with J gene TRBJ2-3, with 7 bases fitting TRBD1. V gave up 6 bases and J gave up 2 bases; unmatched junction bases: 8. From germline, CDR1 is SEHNR and CDR2 FQNEAQ (reference sequence). This CDR3 comprises 15 residues. CDR3: CASSRGQSFTDTQYF. CDR3 bases: TGTGCCAGCAGTAGGGGACAGAGCTTCACAGATACGCAGTATTTT.

V usage is TRBV28 and J usage is TRBJ1-5; D perhaps matches TRBD1 (5 bases). The CDR3 covers 16 residues. The V end was cut by 6 bases, the J end by 2 bases, with 17 bases between. In germline, CDR1 is MDHEN, CDR2 SYDVKM. CDR3 nucleotide sequence: TGTGCCAGCAGCAATAAGGGGATGACTCGCAATCAGCCCCAGCATTTT. Residues: CASSNKGMTRNQPQHF.

The chain joins TRBV27 to TRBJ1-4; 8 bases are shared with TRBD1. V was clipped by 5 bases and J by 5 bases; unmatched bases: 4. The CDR3 length is 14 residues. Germline loops: CDR1 MNHEY, CDR2 SMNVEV (reference sequence). As DNA, the CDR3 is TGTGCCAGCAGTCAGGACAGGGCCAATGAAAAACTGTTTTTT. Translating gives CASSQDRANEKLFF.

This clone appeared a single time. The gene calls are TRBV7-2 and TRBJ2-5; TRBD1 is a possible D gene (6 bases). This CDR3 region has 12 residues. Germline V lookup: CDR1 SGHTA, CDR2 FQGNSA. The V and J ends lost 1 base and 7 bases respectively, with 7 bases between them. The CDR3 bases are TGTGCCAGCAGCTTAGAAGGGGGGACCCAGTACTTC. Its protein product is CASSLEGGTQYF.

The V gene is TRBV27, the J gene TRBJ2-7; 9 bases map to TRBD2. V was clipped by 6 bases and J by 6 bases; unmatched bases: 15. The germline V gene has CDR1 MNHEY and CDR2 SMNVEV (reference sequence). The CDR3 runs 16 residues. Here the CDR3 DNA reads TGTGCCAGCAGAAATGATCGGCTAGCGGGAAGGGGCGAGCAGTACTTC. Encoded protein: CASRNDRLAGRGEQYF.

This rearrangement joins TRBV19 to TRBJ1-5; D is perhaps TRBD1 (5 bases). The CDR3 covers 15 residues. Per germline, CDR1 LNHDA and CDR2 SQIVND (reference sequence). Trimming removed 3 bases from V and 9 bases from J, with 18 bases in between. CDR3: CASSMYGVGHRPQHF. DNA of the CDR3: TGTGCCAGTAGTATGTATGGGGTGGGGCATCGGCCCCAGCATTTT.

J is TRBJ2-5 and V is TRBV5-1, with 9 bases matching TRBD2. CDR1 is SGHRS, CDR2 YFSETQ, per germline. The V segment lost 3 bases and the J segment 3 bases; nucleotides outside the gene matches: 3. The CDR3 length is 14 residues. This CDR3 reads CASSSWTSEETQYF. The DNA of the CDR3 is TGCGCCAGCAGCTCATGGACTAGCGAAGAGACCCAGTACTTC.

The chain combines TRBV12-5 with TRBJ1-1; D is uncertain. In germline, CDR1 is LGHNT, CDR2 FRNRAP. V was trimmed by 7 bases and J by 0 bases, leaving 18 bases between them. The CDR3 loop spans 16 amino acids. The CDR3 DNA reads as TGTGCTAGTGTCTTGGGTGCAGGCTCCATGAACACTGAAGCTTTCTTT. As protein: CASVLGAGSMNTEAFF.

V is TRBV5-1 and J is TRBJ2-5, with D possibly TRBD2 on 6 matching bases. Germline CDR1 and CDR2: SGHRS and YFSETQ. The CDR3 runs to 16 residues. V lost 1 base to trimming and J lost 1 base, with 14 bases between them. The CDR3 here is CASSLSNGRGQETQYF. The CDR3 DNA reads TGCGCCAGCAGCTTGTCTAACGGGAGAGGCCAAGAGACCCAGTACTTC.

V is TRBV5-4 and J is TRBJ1-6, with 9 bases aligning to TRBD1. V dropped 7 bases and J dropped 7; count of bases not matched to a gene: 6. Germline loops: CDR1 SGHNT, CDR2 YYREEE (reference sequence). The CDR3 extends over 14 amino acids. CDR3 region: CASVKQGANSPLHF. The CDR3 bases are TGTGCCAGCGTTAAACAGGGGGCCAATTCACCCCTCCACTTT.

The chain is built from TRBV7-6 and TRBJ2-7; TRBD2 matches at 7 bases. Germline values: CDR1 SGHVS, CDR2 FNYEAQ. V gave up 3 bases and J gave up 3 bases; unmatched junction bases: 11. The CDR3 consists of 16 residues. CDR3 nucleotide sequence: TGTGCCAGCAGCTTTATGGGGGGGGGAACCCTCTACGAGCAGTACTTC. Its protein is CASSFMGGGTLYEQYF. The complete variable domain, with remaining parts taken from reference TRBV7-6 and TRBJ2-7, reads GAGVSQSPRYKVTKRGQDVALRCDPISGHVSLYWYRQALGQGPEFLTYFNYEAQQDKSGLPNDRFSAERPEGSISTLTIQRTEQRDSAMYRCASSFMGGGTLYEQYFGPGTRLTVT.

V is TRBV9 and J is TRBJ1-1, with a tentative D call TRBD1 (6 bases). This CDR3 spans 16 amino acids. The germline V and J ends were trimmed by 3 bases and 1 base, with 16 bases remaining between them. The germline CDR1 and CDR2 sequences are SGDLS and YYNGEE. The CDR3 spells CASSASYREPNTEAFF. The DNA for the CDR3 is TGTGCCAGCAGCGCCTCCTACAGGGAACCGAACACTGAAGCTTTCTTT. Full variable domain (rest looked up from reference TRBV9 and TRBJ1-1): DSGVTQTPKHLITATGQRVTLRCSPRSGDLSVYWYQQSLDQGLQFLIQYYNGEERAKGNILERFSAQQFPDLHSELNLSSLELGDSALYFCASSASYREPNTEAFFGQGTRLTVV.

The chain links TRBV9 to TRBJ2-5; TRBD2 matches 7 bases. The DNA end favors TRBJ2-7, so the J call may be wrong. The germline CDR1 and CDR2 sequences are SGDLS and YYNGEE. The CDR3 runs 15 residues. CDR3 sequence (DNA): TGTGCCAGCAGCGTAGGAGAGCGGGAAACCTACGAGCAGTACTTC. Protein: CASSVGERETYEQYF.

The chain links TRBV9 to TRBJ2-3, with D possibly being TRBD2 (6 bases). The germline V and J ends were trimmed by 4 bases and 7 bases, with 16 bases remaining between them. This CDR3 region has 14 residues. Germline values: CDR1 SGDLS, CDR2 YYNGEE. CDR3 in amino acids: CASSTGDLLNTQYF. For the CDR3, the DNA is TGTGCCAGCAGCACCGGGGACTTGCTAAATACGCAGTATTTT.

The V gene is TRBV19, the J gene TRBJ2-2; D is possibly TRBD2 (5 bases). In germline, CDR1 is LNHDA, CDR2 SQIVND (reference sequence). CDR3 length: 16 amino acids. The ends were cut back, 1 base at V and 2 bases at J, with 11 bases in the middle. In nucleotides, the CDR3 is TGTGCCAGTAGTATAGTTGGCCGGGGAAACACCGGGGAGCTGTTTTTT. This codes for CASSIVGRGNTGELFF.

The rearrangement joins TRBV18 to TRBJ2-3, with D perhaps TRBD1 (5 bases). The CDR3 spans 16 residues. V lost 3 bases to trimming and J lost 5 bases, with 18 bases between them. Germline CDR1 reads KGHSH; CDR2 reads LQKENI. CDR3 loop: CASSPGGARSGDTQYF. In DNA form, the CDR3 reads TGTGCCAGCTCACCGGGTGGGGCTAGGTCTGGAGATACGCAGTATTTT.

The genes are TRBV4-2 and TRBJ1-2; possibly TRBD1 for D (6 bases). Trimming pared 0 bases from V and 14 bases from J, leaving 19 bases between. In germline, CDR1 is LGHNA, CDR2 YNFKEQ. This CDR3 is built from 14 residues. The CDR3 DNA follows: TGTGCCAGCAGCCAAGAGGACAGAGGGCCGGTTGGGACCTTC. It yields the protein CASSQEDRGPVGTF.

The chain has TRBV5-1 and TRBJ1-1, with TRBD1 matching over 10 bases. J was trimmed by 7 bases and V by 3 bases; bases with no gene match: 6. Per the germline V gene, CDR1 is SGHRS and CDR2 is YFSETQ. The CDR3 has 14 residues. The CDR3 DNA reads as TGCGCCAGCAGCTCGGGACAGGGGATGGGTGAAGCTTTCTTT. Protein sequence: CASSSGQGMGEAFF.

In DNA form, the CDR3 reads TGTGCCAGCAGCGGTCCCGGAGACATTCAGTACTTC. Protein sequence: CASSGPGDIQYF. V usage is TRBV7-9 and J usage is TRBJ2-4, with D hard to call. Per germline, CDR1 SEHNR and CDR2 FQNEAQ (reference sequence). With 5 bases removed from V and 8 bases from J, the gap between germline ends came to 10 bases. The CDR3 consists of 12 residues.